This note documents a single T cell receptor (beta chain) sequence. Its target is unknown. The table came from immunoSEQ multiplex PCR; TCRdb's copy has only in-frame clones and leaves some out. The data hold approximately 70,000 clones, with over 70% observed a single time. The source of the sample is a study of a mutant IDH1 vaccine in newly diagnosed glioma. Documented time point: week 23, last vaccination. Mutant IDH1 20-mer peptide, at 300 ug, made up each vaccine dose, with topical imiquimod. This sequence originates from a man aged 18-30 years with glioma. This sample comprised PBMCs, obtained from a glioma patient whose treatment included an IDH1 peptide vaccine.

CDR3 sequence: CASSLLTGVPGNTIYF. The CDR3 DNA follows: TGTGCCAGCAGCCTCCTCACAGGAGTACCTGGAAACACCATATATTTT. V is TRBV14 and J is TRBJ1-3; D is perhaps TRBD1 (5 bases). The ends were cut back, 4 bases at V and 2 bases at J, with 15 bases in the middle. CDR3 length: 16 residues. Germline CDR1 reads SGHDN; CDR2 reads FVKESK.